This entry lists 14 T cell receptor beta chains sequenced from one sample in a study of siplizumab effects on memory and regulatory T cells. Clones were sequenced by immunoSEQ multiplex PCR, and TCRdb holds only the in-frame ones, with some missing. This table holds 95,000 to 100,000 clones, around nine tenths found once. Material for sequencing was non-Treg CD4+ T cells sorted from blood. The receptors were gathered from a human donor in good health.

This chain connects TRBV10-3 to TRBJ2-7; tentative D call: TRBD1 (5 bases). This CDR3 has 13 residues. V dropped 6 bases and J dropped 5 bases, with 14 bases sitting between them. Germline CDR1 and CDR2: ENHRY and SYGVKD. CDR3 sequence reads: CAISQGPSHEQYF. The CDR3 bases are TGTGCCATCAGCCAGGGTCCGTCCCACGAGCAGTACTTC.

This chain uses TRBV18 with TRBJ1-5; D gene unclear. Trimming cost V 4 bases and J 1 base, with 11 bases left between them. There are 15 residues in the CDR3. Germline values: CDR1 KGHSH, CDR2 LQKENI. The CDR3 nucleotides read TGTGCCAGCTCACAAGGAGGAGGAAGCAATCAGCCCCAGCATTTT. Protein: CASSQGGGSNQPQHF.

This chain uses TRBV9 with TRBJ2-5; 9 nucleotides align to TRBD1. The germline gives CDR1 SGDLS, CDR2 YYNGEE. The CDR3 is made up of 14 amino acids. Trimming at V came to 3 bases and at J to 5 bases, leaving 5 bases not matched to a gene. The CDR3 spells CASSEQGAEETQYF. The DNA of the CDR3 is TGTGCCAGCAGCGAACAGGGGGCCGAGGAGACCCAGTACTTC. Based on the CDR3 plus reference TRBV9 and TRBJ2-5, the full variable domain is DSGVTQTPKHLITATGQRVTLRCSPRSGDLSVYWYQQSLDQGLQFLIQYYNGEERAKGNILERFSAQQFPDLHSELNLSSLELGDSALYFCASSEQGAEETQYFGPGTRLLVL.

V usage is TRBV12-5 and J usage is TRBJ2-1, with D possibly matching TRBD2 (7 bases). The ends were cut back, 0 bases at V and 8 bases at J, with 20 bases in the middle. The germline V gene has CDR1 LGHNT and CDR2 FRNRAP. The CDR3 length is 17 residues. This chain's CDR3 is CASGLVLGGPAVDEQFF. The DNA of the CDR3 is TGTGCTAGTGGTTTGGTATTGGGGGGGCCAGCAGTAGATGAGCAGTTCTTC.

V gene TRBV5-4 combines with J gene TRBJ2-3, with TRBD1 identical over 7 bases. Germline CDR1 reads SGHNT; CDR2 reads YYREEE (reference sequence). J gave up 2 bases and V 1 base, and 4 bases lay outside the gene matches. This CDR3 is built from 15 residues. As DNA, the CDR3 is TGTGCCAGCAGCTTGCCGGACAGGTTCACAGATACGCAGTATTTT. Encoded protein: CASSLPDRFTDTQYF.

The chain is built from TRBV6-5 and TRBJ1-1; no definite D call. V lost 5 bases and J 5 bases, leaving 15 bases between the germline ends. The length of the CDR3 is 14 residues. Looked up from germline, CDR1 is MNHEY and CDR2 is SVGAGI. The CDR3 here is CASSPDGLGTEAFF. The CDR3 region has the DNA TGTGCCAGCAGTCCGGACGGACTTGGGACTGAAGCTTTCTTT.

The chain has TRBV27 and TRBJ1-2; a possible D gene is TRBD1 (6 bases). In germline, CDR1 is MNHEY, CDR2 SMNVEV (reference sequence). V was cut by 4 bases and J by 5 bases, with 11 bases left in between. The CDR3 contains 13 residues. As DNA, the CDR3 is TGTGCCAGCAGTTCCCAGACAGGTTATGGCTACACCTTC. It encodes CASSSQTGYGYTF.

This clone appeared a single time. The chain carries TRBV5-1 and TRBJ2-3; a possible D gene is TRBD2 (6 bases). This CDR3 is 14 amino acids long. In germline, CDR1 is SGHRS, CDR2 YFSETQ. Trimming stripped 6 bases from V and 2 bases from J, with 13 bases between. The CDR3 DNA reads TGCGCCAGCAATTGGGGCGGGAACACAGATACGCAGTATTTT. Residues: CASNWGGNTDTQYF.

The chain employs TRBV19 and TRBJ2-7; TRBD1 aligns across 7 bases. This CDR3 comprises 14 residues. The germline V gene encodes CDR1 LNHDA and CDR2 SQIVND (reference sequence). The J segment lost 1 base and the V segment lost 5 bases, leaving 5 bases of the junction unmatched. The CDR3 region has the DNA TGTGCCAGTAGTCCCCGGGACAGATCCTACGAGCAGTACTTC. Its protein is CASSPRDRSYEQYF. Based on the CDR3 plus reference TRBV19 and TRBJ2-7, the full variable domain is DGGITQSPKYLFRKEGQNVTLSCEQNLNHDAMYWYRQDPGQGLRLIYYSQIVNDFQKGDIAEGYSVSREKKESFPLTVTSAQKNPTAFYLCASSPRDRSYEQYFGPGTRLTVT.

This clone was seen more than once but under ten times. The V and J genes are TRBV4-1 and TRBJ2-3, with 15 bases identical to TRBD2. This CDR3 has 19 residues. Germline loops: CDR1 MGHRA, CDR2 YSYEKL. V was clipped by 0 bases and J by 4 bases; unmatched bases: 8. The CDR3, as DNA: TGCGCCAGCAGCCAAGAAACTGGACTAGCGGGAGGGATGGCAGATACGCAGTATTTT. It yields the protein CASSQETGLAGGMADTQYF.

The chain uses TRBV2 and TRBJ1-1; D remains ambiguous. Trimming pared 5 bases from V and 1 base from J, leaving 5 bases between. Germline V CDR1 and CDR2: SNHLY, FYNNEI. CDR3 length equals 12 residues. The CDR3 protein is CASSWRNTEAFF. Written as DNA, the CDR3 is TGTGCCAGCAGTTGGAGGAACACTGAAGCTTTCTTT.

V usage is TRBV4-1 and J usage is TRBJ2-1; D may be TRBD1 (5 bases). This CDR3 has 15 amino acids. Germline V lookup: CDR1 MGHRA, CDR2 YSYEKL. The V gene lost 3 bases and the J gene lost 3 bases, with 12 bases spanning the gap. CDR3 bases: TGCGCCAGCAGCCAGGACACCCCGGGCTACAATGAGCAGTTCTTC. Amino acids: CASSQDTPGYNEQFF.

The rearrangement links TRBV7-9 to TRBJ1-4; the match to TRBD1 covers 9 bases. The CDR3 contains 15 residues. V was clipped by 3 bases and J by 5 bases; unmatched bases: 4. Germline CDR1 and CDR2: SEHNR and FQNEAQ (reference sequence). The CDR3 sequence is CASSLTGTGNEKLFF. In DNA form, the CDR3 reads TGTGCCAGCAGCTTGACCGGGACAGGGAATGAAAAACTGTTTTTT.

The CDR3 nucleotides read TGTGCCAGCAGTTTAGTGATAGCGGGCAATACGCAGTATTTT. Its protein is CASSLVIAGNTQYF. The chain uses TRBV27 and TRBJ2-3, with 7 bases lining up with TRBD2. The CDR3 spans 14 residues. Losses at the gene ends were 2 bases for V and 7 bases for J; bases not matched to a gene: 6. Germline CDR1 and CDR2: MNHEY and SMNVEV (reference sequence).